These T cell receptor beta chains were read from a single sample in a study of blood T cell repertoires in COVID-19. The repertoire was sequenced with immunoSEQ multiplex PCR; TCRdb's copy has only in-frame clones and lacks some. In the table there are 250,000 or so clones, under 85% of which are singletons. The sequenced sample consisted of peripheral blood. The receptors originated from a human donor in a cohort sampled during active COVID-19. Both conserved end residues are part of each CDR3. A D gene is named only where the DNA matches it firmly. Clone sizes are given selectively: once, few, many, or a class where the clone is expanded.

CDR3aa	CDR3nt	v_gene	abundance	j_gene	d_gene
CASSQGPVSAFF	TGTGCCAGCAGCCAAGGTCCGGTCTCGGCTTTCTTT	TRBV3-1/TRBV3-2	NA	TRBJ1-1	NA
CASSLVGQGSGYTF	TGCGCCAGCAGCTTGGTGGGACAGGGGAGCGGCTACACCTTC	TRBV5-1	NA	TRBJ1-2	TRBD1
CASSLGGVNSGNTIYF	TGTGCCAGCAGCTTAGGAGGTGTAAACTCTGGAAACACCATATATTTT	TRBV11-3	NA	TRBJ1-3	NA
CASSSSGGSYNEQFF	TGTGCCAGCAGCTCTAGCGGGGGCTCCTACAATGAGCAGTTCTTC	TRBV9	NA	TRBJ2-1	TRBD2
CAWGQGRGGTEAFF	TGTGCCTGGGGTCAGGGCAGGGGTGGAACTGAAGCTTTCTTT	TRBV30	NA	TRBJ1-1	NA
CASSMYGELFF	TGTGCCAGTAGTATGTACGGGGAGCTGTTTTTT	TRBV19	few	TRBJ2-2	NA
CASGEVSNTGELFF	TGTGCCAGCGGCGAGGTCTCCAACACCGGGGAGCTGTTTTTT	TRBV2	NA	TRBJ2-2	NA
CATSDLGQILSTDTQYF	TGTGCCACCAGTGATTTGGGACAGATACTAAGCACAGATACGCAGTATTTT	TRBV24-1	NA	TRBJ2-3	NA
CASSQQSTDTQYF	TGTGCCAGCAGCCAACAGAGCACAGATACGCAGTATTTT	TRBV7-2	NA	TRBJ2-3	NA
CASSTQGNTEAFF	TGCGCCAGCAGCACTCAGGGGAACACTGAAGCTTTCTTT	TRBV5-1	once	TRBJ1-1	NA
CSVDEGAIGETQYF	TGCAGCGTTGATGAGGGGGCAATAGGCGAGACCCAGTACTTC	TRBV29-1	NA	TRBJ2-5	TRBD1
CASIESASTDTQYF	TGTGCCAGCATCGAATCGGCTAGTACGGATACGCAGTATTTT	TRBV7-2	NA	TRBJ2-3	NA
CSVWTAQETQYF	TGCAGCGTTTGGACAGCCCAAGAGACCCAGTACTTC	TRBV29-1	NA	TRBJ2-5	NA
CASSLGQENTEAFF	TGCGCCAGCAGCTTGGGACAGGAGAACACTGAAGCTTTCTTT	TRBV5-1	NA	TRBJ1-1	NA
CASSLEGVSNQPQHF	TGTGCCAGCAGCTTAGAGGGGGTTAGCAATCAGCCCCAGCATTTT	TRBV7-2	few	TRBJ1-5	NA
CASMLGRGGTQYF	TGTGCCAGCATGCTAGGACGTGGAGGGACCCAGTACTTC	TRBV6-5	NA	TRBJ2-5	NA
CASSLQENYGYTF	TGTGCCAGCAGTTTACAGGAAAACTATGGCTACACCTTC	TRBV12-3/TRBV12-4	NA	TRBJ1-2	NA
CASSDRENIQYF	TGTGCCAGTTCAGACAGGGAAAACATTCAGTACTTC	TRBV19	NA	TRBJ2-4	TRBD1
CASSLVEGTGELFF	TGTGCCAGCAGCTTAGTGGAGGGGACCGGGGAGCTGTTTTTT	TRBV11-1	NA	TRBJ2-2	NA
CASSEGGTVGEKLFF	TGCGCCAGCAGTGAGGGTGGGACAGTCGGTGAAAAACTGTTTTTT	TRBV10-1	NA	TRBJ1-4	TRBD1
CASSFMTQDNSPLHF	TGCGCCAGCAGCTTTATGACACAGGATAATTCACCCCTCCACTTT	TRBV5-1	NA	TRBJ1-6	NA
CAWSPGQGSTEAFF	TGTGCCTGGAGTCCGGGACAGGGGAGCACTGAAGCTTTCTTT	TRBV30	few	TRBJ1-1	TRBD1
CASSKGQGASYEQYF	TGCGCCAGCAGCAAGGGACAGGGGGCGTCCTACGAGCAGTACTTC	TRBV5-1	NA	TRBJ2-7	TRBD1
CASSQAPDRADQPQHF	TGTGCCAGCAGCCAAGCCCCAGACAGAGCTGATCAGCCCCAGCATTTT	TRBV3-1/TRBV3-2	NA	TRBJ1-5	NA
CASSSHRAGGSYEQYF	TGTGCCAGCAGTAGCCACAGAGCGGGGGGTTCCTACGAGCAGTACTTC	TRBV19	NA	TRBJ2-7	TRBD2
CASSFKGFRGTGNTIYF	TGTGCCAGCAGCTTTAAGGGATTCCGGGGGACTGGAAACACCATATATTTT	TRBV5-6	NA	TRBJ1-3	NA